This TCR beta chain was found in a study of T cells in Graves' hyperthyroidism and ophthalmopathy. Overall study context: Initial diagnosis, before any treatment, was when peripheral blood was collected.

This clonotype has only a few counts. The target antigen is unknown. CDR1 SGHDT and CDR2 YYEEEE come from the germline V gene. There are 16 residues in the CDR3. Trimming pared 2 bases from V and 5 bases from J, leaving 19 bases between. It was RNA transcripts that yielded the amplified TCR beta CDR3 regions. TCR CDR3 underwent first-round RT-PCR with the HTBI primer set. MiXCR, run by TCRdb on the multiplex PCR reads, gives a single entry per CDR3 protein. Among about half a million distinct CDR3 sequences listed, roughly 15% were seen once. General observations from the study: Most clonotypes expanded in thyroid above 0.001 were likewise present in blood. Onset of ophthalmopathy came a median 6.5 months after the model predicted it.

Sequenced: blood. The chain uses TRBV5-6 and TRBJ1-2; TRBD1 is a possible D gene (5 bases). The sequence was collected from a woman aged 25 to 39 with Graves' ophthalmopathy. The CDR3 coding sequence is TGTGCCAGCAGCTTTGGGACGGACTATATCGGGTATGGCTACACCTTC. As protein: CASSFGTDYIGYGYTF.